A selection of T cell receptor beta chains follows, all from one sample in a study of Graves' ophthalmopathy and Graves' hyperthyroidism. TCRdb independently ran MiXCR on the multiplex PCR reads; one entry per CDR3 protein. The sample has a few hundred thousand distinct CDR3 sequences; roughly a sixth are singletons. Sequenced material: peripheral blood. Every receptor here comes from an adult man with Graves' ophthalmopathy. CDR3s include the opening cysteine and the closing phenylalanine or tryptophan. The D gene is left open where the match is weak. Expanded clones are given a class, and other clones once, few, many or no size at all.

TRBV7-2	many	.	TRBJ1-1	CASSLASVGWEEAFF	TGTGCCAGCAGCTTAGCGAGTGTGGGGTGGGAGGAAGCTTTCTTT
TRBV4-1	many	.	TRBJ2-7	CASSPGTSDEQYF	TGCGCCAGCAGTCCTGGAACATCCGACGAGCAGTACTTC
TRBV28	.	TRBD1	TRBJ2-5	CASSPIGQGAQETQYF	TGTGCCAGCAGTCCGATCGGACAGGGGGCCCAAGAGACCCAGTACTTC
TRBV27	many	.	TRBJ2-7	CASGPWTGNYEQYF	TGTGCCAGCGGCCCTTGGACGGGGAACTACGAGCAGTACTTC
TRBV11-3	many	.	TRBJ1-3	CASSRAAQLYSGNTIYF	TGTGCCAGCAGCCGTGCAGCGCAGTTATACTCTGGAAACACCATATATTTT
TRBV27	.	TRBD1	TRBJ2-7	CASREHYWDSSYEQYF	TGTGCCAGCAGGGAGCATTACTGGGACAGCTCCTACGAGCAGTACTTC
TRBV6-2/TRBV6-3	many	.	TRBJ2-7	CASSYSRQTYEQYF	TGTGCCAGCAGTTACTCACGACAGACCTACGAGCAGTACTTC
TRBV2	.	.	TRBJ2-5	CASSDVFKETQYF	TGTGCCAGCAGTGATGTTTTCAAAGAGACCCAGTACTTC
TRBV19	many	.	TRBJ1-1	CASSIRGTEAFF	TGTGCCAGTAGTATTCGGGGGACTGAAGCTTTCTTT
TRBV12-3/TRBV12-4	many	TRBD2	TRBJ2-2	CASRGTSGPRDTGELFF	TGTGCCAGCAGGGGGACTAGCGGACCTCGGGACACCGGAGAGCTGTTTTTT
TRBV12-3/TRBV12-4	many	TRBD2	TRBJ2-5	CASSWATSGETQYF	TGTGCCAGCAGCTGGGCGACTAGCGGAGAGACCCAGTACTTC
TRBV11-2	many	.	TRBJ2-7	CASERSSYEQYF	TGTGCCAGCGAGAGGAGCTCCTACGAGCAGTACTTC
TRBV7-8	many	TRBD1	TRBJ1-2	CASSLSPTGVSNYGYTF	TGTGCCAGCAGCTTAAGTCCGACAGGGGTGTCTAACTATGGCTACACCTTC
TRBV6-5	many	.	TRBJ2-4	CASSYSTVDLAKNIQYF	TGTGCCAGCAGTTACTCGACTGTTGATCTAGCCAAAAACATTCAGTACTTC
TRBV30	.	TRBD1	TRBJ2-7	CAWAGQGAGEQYF	TGTGCCTGGGCAGGACAGGGGGCGGGAGAGCAGTACTTC
TRBV20-1	.	.	TRBJ1-2	CSATGANYGYTF	TGCAGTGCCACCGGGGCCAACTATGGCTACACCTTC
TRBV7-2	.	.	TRBJ2-5	CASSLALNKKETQYF	TGTGCCAGCAGCTTAGCACTGAACAAAAAAGAGACCCAGTACTTC
TRBV12-3/TRBV12-4	many	.	TRBJ1-2	CASSFVGNQFYGYTF	TGTGCCAGCAGTTTTGTGGGCAATCAATTCTATGGCTACACCTTC
TRBV30	many	.	TRBJ1-2	CAWSWSANYGYTF	TGTGCCTGGAGTTGGTCAGCTAACTATGGCTACACCTTC
TRBV5-1	many	TRBD1	TRBJ1-2	CASSPGQENYGYTF	TGCGCCAGCAGCCCGGGACAGGAGAACTATGGCTACACCTTC
TRBV2	many	.	TRBJ1-5	CASRTRGSNQPQHF	TGTGCCAGCAGGACACGGGGGAGCAATCAGCCCCAGCATTTT
TRBV5-1	many	TRBD2	TRBJ2-7	CASSLGVSGVAYEQYF	TGCGCCAGCAGCTTGGGAGTTAGCGGGGTAGCCTACGAGCAGTACTTC
TRBV6-1	.	.	TRBJ2-7	CASSEQAKGPYEQYF	TGTGCCAGCAGTGAACAGGCGAAGGGGCCCTACGAGCAGTACTTC
TRBV6-1	many	.	TRBJ1-5	CASSREGIGQPQHF	TGTGCCAGCAGTCGGGAGGGTATCGGGCAGCCCCAGCATTTT
TRBV28	many	.	TRBJ2-7	CASSFGDRSYEQYF	TGTGCCAGCAGTTTTGGAGATCGGTCCTACGAGCAGTACTTC
TRBV3-1	.	TRBD2	TRBJ2-7	CASSRNKLLAGGLEQYF	TGTGCCAGCAGCCGCAATAAGCTACTAGCGGGAGGGCTAGAGCAGTACTTC
TRBV2	many	.	TRBJ1-2	CASSEVGSASLGYGYTF	TGTGCCAGCAGTGAAGTTGGGTCAGCCAGTCTGGGCTATGGCTACACCTTC
TRBV7-8	many	.	TRBJ1-3	CASSLTGGRGNTIYF	TGTGCCAGCAGCTTAACCGGGGGGAGAGGAAACACCATATATTTT
TRBV29-1	.	TRBD1	TRBJ2-2	CSARDRDKVNTGELFF	TGCAGCGCCCGGGACAGGGACAAGGTGAACACCGGGGAGCTGTTTTTT
TRBV5-5	many	.	TRBJ2-2	CASSRILRGTGELFF	TGTGCCAGCAGCCGGATCCTTCGGGGAACCGGGGAGCTGTTTTTT
TRBV11-2	many	.	TRBJ1-2	CASSLIQYGYTF	TGTGCCAGCAGCTTAATCCAATATGGCTACACCTTC
TRBV11-1	many	.	TRBJ2-2	CASSLASGNTGELFF	TGTGCCAGCAGCTTAGCGTCAGGAAACACCGGGGAGCTGTTTTTT
TRBV6-5	many	TRBD2	TRBJ2-7	CASGGTSGGRSYEQYF	TGTGCCAGCGGGGGGACTAGCGGGGGTCGCTCCTACGAGCAGTACTTC
TRBV24-1	many	TRBD1	TRBJ1-5	CATSPGTGGNQPQHF	TGTGCCACCAGTCCTGGGACAGGGGGCAATCAGCCCCAGCATTTT
TRBV20-1	many	.	TRBJ1-3	CSARVDGRRNTIYF	TGCAGTGCTAGAGTAGACGGTCGTAGAAACACCATATATTTT
TRBV11-2	many	.	TRBJ2-7	CASSLDYRSEEQYF	TGTGCCAGCAGCTTAGACTACAGGTCCGAAGAGCAGTACTTC
TRBV20-1	many	.	TRBJ1-5	CSASSDYSNQPQHF	TGCAGTGCTAGTTCCGATTATAGCAATCAGCCCCAGCATTTT
TRBV7-2	many	.	TRBJ1-2	CASSAGRPSYGYTF	TGTGCCAGCAGCGCGGGACGGCCAAGCTATGGCTACACCTTC
TRBV11-2	.	TRBD2	TRBJ2-5	CASSLRRGGSFETQYF	TGTGCCAGCAGTCTCCGGCGGGGGGGCTCTTTTGAGACCCAGTACTTC
TRBV30	many	.	TRBJ2-5	CAWSVFTTLRQETQYF	TGTGCCTGGAGTGTATTTACGACCCTCAGACAAGAGACCCAGTACTTC
TRBV19	many	.	TRBJ1-5	CASSSTVRVIQPQHF	TGTGCCAGTAGTTCCACAGTTAGGGTGATACAGCCCCAGCATTTT
TRBV27	.	.	TRBJ1-2	CASSLTGRGYGYTF	TGTGCCAGCAGTTTAACGGGACGGGGCTATGGCTACACCTTC
TRBV2	many	.	TRBJ1-1	CASILSGNRDTEAFF	TGTGCCAGCATATTGTCGGGGAATAGGGACACTGAAGCTTTCTTT
TRBV12-3/TRBV12-4	many	.	TRBJ1-1	CASSFAEAFF	TGTGCCAGCAGTTTTGCTGAAGCTTTCTTT
TRBV12-3/TRBV12-4	many	TRBD1	TRBJ1-1	CASSLTQGYTEAFF	TGTGCCAGCAGTCTGACACAGGGGTATACTGAAGCTTTCTTT
TRBV6-1	.	.	TRBJ1-2	CASSDFSGTDGYTF	TGTGCCAGCAGTGATTTTTCAGGGACGGATGGCTACACCTTC
TRBV20-1	many	.	TRBJ1-1	CSARDETERQAFF	TGCAGTGCTAGGGACGAAACAGAGCGGCAAGCTTTCTTT
TRBV7-2	many	.	TRBJ1-5	CASSLASIANQPQHF	TGTGCCAGCAGCTTAGCGTCCATTGCCAATCAGCCCCAGCATTTT
TRBV5-1	many	TRBD1	TRBJ1-2	CASSSSGTAYGYTF	TGCGCCAGCAGCTCCTCCGGGACAGCCTATGGCTACACCTTC